One sample yielded the 7 T cell receptor beta chains listed below, sequenced in a study of cytomegalovirus exposure and HLA in healthy donors. Produced via immunoSEQ multiplex PCR; TCRdb's table is partial and in-frame only. Counted here are around 70,000 clones, 94% occurring once; the ten biggest clones make up 1.9%. Sequencing used PBMCs. The receptor set was obtained from a woman between 18 and 29 years old in good health and CMV-seropositive.

The V gene is TRBV2, the J gene TRBJ2-3; 8 nucleotides agree with TRBD2. CDR1 SNHLY and CDR2 FYNNEI come from the germline V gene. This CDR3 comprises 13 residues. V was pared by 10 bases and J by 5 bases, with 8 bases of the junction left unmatched. CDR3 bases: TGTGCCACACAGCGGGAGAGCGTAGATACGCAGTATTTT. As protein: CATQRESVDTQYF.

This clone was counted at least ten times. The chain carries TRBV7-9 and TRBJ2-7, with TRBD1 identical over 7 bases. Unmatched junction bases numbered 1, after V lost 8 bases and J lost 0 bases. Germline CDR1 SEHNR, CDR2 FQNEAQ (reference sequence). The CDR3 runs 12 residues. The CDR3 reads CASGDSSYEQYF. The DNA for the CDR3 is TGTGCCAGCGGGGACAGCTCCTACGAGCAGTACTTC.

The CDR3 DNA sequence: TGCGCCAGCAGCCTTCCGGGGGGGCGGAACACCGGGGAGCTGTTTTTT. Its translation: CASSLPGGRNTGELFF. The chain employs TRBV4-1 and TRBJ2-2; 8 bases are shared with TRBD2. Germline-derived CDR1 and CDR2 are MGHRA and YSYEKL. Trimming cost V 4 bases and J 1 base; bases outside gene matches: 5. The CDR3 is made up of 16 amino acids.

The V and J genes are TRBV27 and TRBJ2-5, with 7 bases fitting TRBD1. This CDR3 is built from 15 residues. The ends lost 4 bases at V and 1 base at J; junction bases unmatched: 6. Germline loops: CDR1 MNHEY, CDR2 SMNVEV (reference sequence). The CDR3, as DNA: TGTGCCAGCAGTTCCTGGACAGGAACCCAAGAGACCCAGTACTTC. It translates to CASSSWTGTQETQYF.

This clone was seen a few times. V gene TRBV6-1 combines with J gene TRBJ1-1; D call uncertain. From germline, CDR1 is MNHNS and CDR2 SASEGT. This CDR3 has 14 amino acids. The V end was cut by 5 bases, the J end by 3 bases, with 13 bases between. In nucleotides, the CDR3 is TGTGCCAGCAGTCTGGCGGGGTTTGACACTGAAGCTTTCTTT. Its translation is CASSLAGFDTEAFF.

The CDR3 spells CASSSTMSLTDTQYF. The CDR3 nucleotides are TGTGCCAGCAGCTCGACAATGTCGTTGACAGATACGCAGTATTTT. The chain employs TRBV7-3 and TRBJ2-3; D not resolved. The CDR3 consists of 15 residues. Germline V gene data show CDR1 as SGHTA and CDR2 as FQGTGA. Trimming cost V 4 bases and J 3 bases, with 14 bases left between them.

The chain uses TRBV7-8 and TRBJ2-2; possibly TRBD1 for D (5 bases). This CDR3 region has 16 residues. Trimming shortened V by 5 bases and J by 0 bases, and 13 bases separated the two germline ends. Per germline, CDR1 SGHVS and CDR2 FQNEAQ. The chain's CDR3 is CASSPPTEANTGELFF. CDR3 in DNA: TGTGCCAGCAGCCCACCGACAGAAGCGAACACCGGGGAGCTGTTTTTT.